This T cell receptor beta chain was obtained from a study of T cells in Graves' hyperthyroidism and ophthalmopathy. Study-wide points: Clonotypes that were expanded in thyroid above 0.001 mostly appeared in blood too. Ophthalmopathy was predicted by the model a median of 6.5 months ahead of onset. Ophthalmopathy stood apart from stable hyperthyroidism in a 13 V-J model.

Clinicians diagnosed patients from clinical symptoms, serum thyroxine and TRAb, thyroid ultrasound and orbital computed tomography. Using RNA transcripts as the source, TCR beta CDR3 regions were amplified. The TCR CDR3 first-round RT-PCR relied on the HTBI primer set. Each CDR3 protein gets one entry after TCRdb re-called the multiplex PCR reads with MiXCR. The table includes approximately 700,000 distinct CDR3 sequences, roughly 46% detected once. This clonotype has a handful of counts. No antigen is known for it. Sequenced: peripheral blood or thyroid tissue (not recorded which). This receptor was identified in an adult man with Graves' disease, either hyperthyroidism or ophthalmopathy (not recorded which).

The CDR3 DNA is TGTGCCAGTAGCTTTTCATTGGCAGGACTAGCGTATTACGAGCAGTACTTC. It encodes CASSFSLAGLAYYEQYF. The chain links TRBV19 to TRBJ2-7; 9 nucleotides line up with TRBD2. Trimming at V came to 6 bases and at J to 4 bases, leaving 16 bases not matched to a gene. This CDR3 has 17 amino acids. Germline loops: CDR1 LNHDA, CDR2 SQIVND (reference sequence).